Listed below are T cell receptor beta chains from one sample, sequenced in a study of T-cell reconstitution after alpha-beta-depleted transplantation in children. TCRdb recomputed calls from the PCR reads with MiXCR, one row per CDR3 protein. The table records hundreds of thousands of distinct CDR3 sequences, more than 20% of them present only once. Sequencing used PBMCs, mostly from graft donor cells, obtained 360 days after TCRalphabeta/CD19-depleted stem cell transplant. These receptors all stem from a boy younger than two who had a stem cell transplant for acute myeloid leukemia, so the T cells may come from the graft donor. The CDR3 runs from the conserved cysteine through the conserved F or W. Fields, in order: clone size, J gene, D gene, V gene, CDR3 protein, CDR3 DNA. D genes are given only for firm matches. Only some rows state a clone size, as once, few, many or a class for expanded clones.

>NA|TRBJ2-1|TRBD2|TRBV5-1
CASSSGGESYNEQFF
TGCGCCAGCAGTAGCGGGGGGGAATCCTACAATGAGCAGTTCTTC
>NA|TRBJ1-6|NA|TRBV11-2
CASSSRGHIMSSYNSPLHF
TGTGCCAGCAGCTCGAGGGGACACATTATGAGCTCCTATAATTCACCCCTCCACTTT
>NA|TRBJ1-6|NA|TRBV11-3
CASSLEGTSPLHF
TGTGCCAGCAGCTTAGAAGGGACCTCACCCCTCCACTTT
>few|TRBJ1-4|NA|TRBV20-1
CSAWGGTGEKLFF
TGCAGTGCTTGGGGCGGCACAGGGGAAAAACTGTTTTTT
>NA|TRBJ2-4|TRBD2|TRBV20-1
CSAWTSGVKNIQYF
TGCAGTGCTTGGACTAGCGGGGTTAAGAACATTCAGTACTTC
>NA|TRBJ1-5|TRBD1|TRBV6-1
CASSAGTGGAEQPQHF
TGTGCCAGCAGTGCCGGGACAGGGGGCGCGGAGCAGCCCCAGCATTTT
>NA|TRBJ1-1|TRBD1|TRBV20-1
CSASKGQREAFF
TGCAGTGCTAGTAAGGGACAGAGGGAAGCTTTCTTT
>many|TRBJ2-7|NA|TRBV7-2
CASSFGHIYEQYF
TGTGCCAGCAGCTTTGGCCATATCTACGAGCAGTACTTC
>NA|TRBJ2-5|TRBD2|TRBV20-1
CSARGTSGGIQETQYF
TGCAGTGCTAGAGGGACTAGCGGGGGGATCCAAGAGACCCAGTACTTC
>many|TRBJ1-2|TRBD1|TRBV25-1
CASSESPGTGGPYGYTF
TGTGCCAGCAGTGAATCACCGGGAACAGGGGGTCCTTATGGCTACACCTTC
>few|TRBJ2-3|NA|TRBV20-1
CSARHRDSTDTQYF
TGCAGTGCTAGACACCGGGACTCCACAGATACGCAGTATTTT
>NA|TRBJ2-4|NA|TRBV7-9
CASSLQGYGNIQYF
TGTGCCAGCAGCTTACAAGGTTATGGAAACATTCAGTACTTC
>few|TRBJ2-7|TRBD1|TRBV12-3/TRBV12-4
CASGDPWTGDYEQYF
TGTGCCAGCGGGGATCCTTGGACAGGGGACTACGAGCAGTACTTC
>many|TRBJ1-1|NA|TRBV24-1
CATSDSGQRSGAEAFF
TGTGCCACCAGTGATTCAGGTCAACGAAGCGGGGCTGAAGCTTTCTTT
>many|TRBJ1-5|NA|TRBV20-1
CSARRVGGPNTAQHF
TGCAGTGCTAGACGCGTCGGGGGCCCTAATACGGCCCAGCATTTT